Below are 8 T cell receptor beta chains sequenced from a single sample in a study of beta chain features in type 1 diabetes. Every isolated RNA sample was fully reverse transcribed, so sequencing captured expressed TCRB transcripts. TCRdb's table, derived via immunoSEQ multiplex PCR, lists solely in-frame clones and lacks some. Altogether around 310,000 clones are present, about 11% being singletons, with the ten largest covering over 0.015%. The sample comprised naive CD4+ T cells from blood. These receptors came from a woman under 40 in good health.

This chain joins TRBV30 and TRBJ1-2; D is perhaps TRBD1 (5 bases). The CDR3 sequence is 14 residues long. Trimming removed 3 bases from V and 4 bases from J, with 15 bases in between. CDR1 and CDR2 (germline): GTSNPN, SVGIG (reference sequence). CDR3 residues: CAWRESGDLYGYTF. DNA for the CDR3: TGTGCCTGGAGGGAGAGCGGGGACCTCTATGGCTACACCTTC.

This clone occurred a few times. The chain is built from TRBV11-2 and TRBJ1-1; maybe TRBD1 (6 bases). Germline V gives CDR1 SGHAT, CDR2 FQNNGV. Trimming pared 7 bases from V and 7 bases from J, leaving 19 bases between. The CDR3 sequence is 14 residues long. CDR3 protein: CASIQGITLGEAFF. The CDR3, as DNA: TGTGCCAGCATCCAGGGGATAACATTGGGTGAAGCTTTCTTT.

This clone turned up a few times. J is TRBJ2-1 and V is TRBV4-1, with 8 bases lining up with TRBD2. CDR3 length equals 16 residues. Trimming cost V 0 bases and J 3 bases; bases outside gene matches: 4. Per germline, CDR1 MGHRA and CDR2 YSYEKL. DNA for the CDR3: TGCGCCAGCAGCCAAGATAGCGGGACCTACTACAATGAGCAGTTCTTC. Encoded protein: CASSQDSGTYYNEQFF.

In this sample, this clone turned up a few times. The chain links TRBV6-6 to TRBJ2-7; a weak D match, TRBD2 (5 bases). The length of the CDR3 is 13 residues. V lost 4 bases, J lost 4 bases, and 11 bases lay in between. Germline V lookup: CDR1 MNHNY, CDR2 SVGAGI (reference sequence). Here the CDR3 reads CASSSTREYEQYF. The CDR3, as DNA: TGTGCCAGCAGTTCCACCCGGGAATACGAGCAGTACTTC.

The chain carries TRBV2 and TRBJ2-5; TRBD2 is a possible D gene (6 bases). Per the germline V gene, CDR1 is SNHLY and CDR2 is FYNNEI. V was clipped by 4 bases and J by 4 bases, with 10 bases between them. This CDR3 contains 13 residues. The CDR3 bases are TGTGCCAGCAGTGCTTCCGGGGGAGAGACCCAGTACTTC. This encodes CASSASGGETQYF. Full variable domain (missing parts from reference TRBV2 and TRBJ2-5): EPEVTQTPSHQVTQMGQEVILRCVPISNHLYFYWYRQILGQKVEFLVSFYNNEISEKSEIFDDQFSVERPDGSNFTLKIRSTKLEDSAMYFCASSASGGETQYFGPGTRLLVL.

In regard to this clone: The same CDR3 is also encoded by other DNA sequences in this sample. V and J are TRBV2 and TRBJ1-5; 9 positions match TRBD1. In germline, CDR1 is SNHLY, CDR2 FYNNEI. The CDR3 length is 14 residues. Trimming cost V 4 bases and J 2 bases; bases outside gene matches: 0. CDR3 DNA: TGTGCCAGCAGTGGGACAGGGGGCAATCAGCCCCAGCATTTT. Its translation is CASSGTGGNQPQHF.

This clone was recorded a few times. The V call is TRBV25-1, the J call TRBJ2-3; 9 nucleotides align to TRBD2. Germline assignment: CDR1 MGHDK and CDR2 SYGVNS. The CDR3 sequence is 18 residues long. Germline trimming cut 4 bases from V and 5 bases from J; bases unmatched to any gene: 16. The CDR3 here is CASSAPPRLAASGDTQYF. The CDR3 DNA sequence: TGTGCCAGCAGTGCCCCTCCCAGACTAGCGGCGAGTGGAGATACGCAGTATTTT.

This clone was counted only a few times. The rearrangement links TRBV7-3 to TRBJ2-1, with D tentatively TRBD2 (6 bases). Germline assignment: CDR1 SGHTA and CDR2 FQGTGA. V lost 0 bases and J lost 1, with 10 bases in between. CDR3 length: 16 residues. The CDR3 loop reads CASSLTPGVSYNEQFF. The CDR3 DNA is TGTGCCAGCAGCTTAACTCCGGGAGTTTCCTACAATGAGCAGTTCTTC. The whole variable domain, filled in from reference TRBV7-3 and TRBJ2-1, reads GAGVSQTPSNKVTEKGKYVELRCDPISGHTALYWYRQSLGQGPEFLIYFQGTGAADDSGLPNDRFFAVRPEGSVSTLKIQRTERGDSAVYLCASSLTPGVSYNEQFFGPGTRLTVL.